Each of the 5 T cell receptor beta chains below was sequenced from the same sample in a study of human T cells and chemical hapten exposure. Stated treatment: therapeutic diphenylcyclopropenone sensitization with weekly scalp DPC. Separate cDNA molecules received unique molecular identifiers, which the library attached to them. A single record per CDR3 protein comes from TCRdb applying MiXCR to the reads. The sample yields approximately 4,000 distinct CDR3 sequences, 45% to 50% seen once. Material: whole blood, obtained before DPC sensitization or 2, 6, or about 24 weeks after (not recorded which). The source is an adult with alopecia areata. Some clones in this sample may be carry-over from other donors' samples. This table probably holds off-target reads from a library built for another chain.

This clonotype showed up just a few times. This rearrangement joins TRBV5-1 to TRBJ2-1; D remains unclear. Germline-derived CDR1 and CDR2 are SGHRS and YFSETQ. CDR3 length: 13 amino acids. With 1 base removed from V and 10 bases from J, the gap between germline ends came to 12 bases. CDR3 region: CASSLQVGQEQFF. The CDR3 DNA reads as TGCGCCAGCAGCTTGCAAGTCGGGCAGGAGCAGTTCTTC. The entire variable domain, with the rest obtained from reference TRBV5-1 and TRBJ2-1, is as follows: KAGVTQTPRYLIKTRGQQVTLSCSPISGHRSVSWYQQTPGQGLQFLFEYFSETQRNKGNFPGRFSGRQFSNSRSEMNVSTLELGDSALYLCASSLQVGQEQFFGPGTRLTVL.

The rearrangement uses TRBV5-1 and TRBJ2-7; a possible D gene is TRBD1 (5 bases). Germline loops: CDR1 SGHRS, CDR2 YFSETQ. The length of the CDR3 is 15 residues. Trimming left V 4 bases short and J 0 bases short, with 14 bases between. The CDR3 here is CASSVNDRSSYEQYF. CDR3 coding DNA: TGCGCCAGCAGCGTAAATGACAGAAGCTCCTACGAGCAGTACTTC.

This clonotype was observed a handful of times. This chain links TRBV5-1 with TRBJ2-7; D is perhaps TRBD2 (7 bases). The CDR3 consists of 17 residues. V dropped 3 bases and J dropped 0 bases, with 19 bases sitting between them. CDR1 is SGHRS, CDR2 YFSETQ, per germline. The CDR3 region is CASSSRGQRGFSYEQYF. DNA for the CDR3: TGCGCCAGCAGCTCCCGGGGGCAGCGGGGATTCTCCTACGAGCAGTACTTC.

The chain is built from TRBV27 and TRBJ2-7; 8 bases agree with TRBD1. Trimming took 5 bases from V and 6 from J; bases not matched to a gene: 6. The germline V gene encodes CDR1 MNHEY and CDR2 SMNVEV (reference sequence). The CDR3 runs 13 residues. The chain's CDR3 is CASSLAGGGEQYF. CDR3 DNA: TGTGCCAGCAGTCTCGCAGGGGGCGGCGAGCAGTACTTC.

This clonotype has a handful of counts. V is TRBV18 and J is TRBJ2-3; 7 bases agree with TRBD2. This CDR3 contains 14 residues. Per the germline V gene, CDR1 is KGHSH and CDR2 is LQKENI. The J segment lost 3 bases and the V segment lost 6 bases, leaving 6 bases of the junction unmatched. CDR3 bases: TGTGCCAGCTCCCGGGGGGATGTGACAGATACGCAGTATTTT. It translates to CASSRGDVTDTQYF.